The sequence of this T cell receptor beta chain was determined in a study of CD8+CD57+ T cells in acquired aplastic anemia. Study information: Roughly 3 ug was the average amount of DNA from sorted CD4+ and CD8+ cells.

Genomic DNA templated the TCR beta VDJ and CDR3 profiling. One entry per CDR3 protein results from TCRdb running MiXCR on the reads. The sample includes roughly 300,000 distinct CDR3 sequences, around 60% of them seen just once. Study-wide findings and caveats: The study found no significant CD8+ Simpson's diversity difference between patients and controls. The number of CD8+ CDR3 sequences shared by patients and controls was under 35.

With respect to this clonotype: Its antigen is still unknown.

With 8 bases removed from V and 6 bases from J, the gap between germline ends came to 17 bases. The CDR3 loop spans 14 amino acids. Per the germline V gene, CDR1 is SNHLY and CDR2 is FYNNEI. This TCR was sampled from a human donor with severe aplastic anemia or a healthy control (not recorded which). The specimen was sorted CD4+, CD8+, or CD8+CD57+ T cells (not recorded which) from PBMCs. The chain combines TRBV2 with TRBJ1-5; D ambiguous. The CDR3 region has the DNA TGTGCCAGCCGGAGGGTGCGGGAGGCTCAGCCCCAGCATTTT. Residues: CASRRVREAQPQHF.